This T cell receptor beta chain was identified during a study of blood T cell repertoires in COVID-19. Study-level background: COVID-19 samples collected from the United States, Italy and Spain covered acute and convalescent phases. Nucleic acid was either cDNA or gDNA, and it came from T cells, B-cell-depleted T cells, or PBMCs.

From germline, CDR1 is SEHNR and CDR2 FQNEAQ (reference sequence). This CDR3 is built from 13 residues. Losses at the gene ends were 5 bases for V and 8 bases for J; bases not matched to a gene: 8. Repertoires were generated with immunoSEQ multiplex PCR, while TCRdb's copy carries only in-frame clones and drops some. The data contain around 130,000 clones, 86% of them seen just once; the ten biggest clones take up more than 4%. Sequencing used peripheral blood. This chain links TRBV7-9 with TRBJ1-1; 7 bases map to TRBD1. The origin of this receptor is a man between 40 and 49 years old with acute or convalescent COVID-19. CDR3: CASSDGTATEAFF. DNA for the CDR3: TGTGCCAGCAGCGATGGGACAGCCACAGAAGCTTTCTTT.